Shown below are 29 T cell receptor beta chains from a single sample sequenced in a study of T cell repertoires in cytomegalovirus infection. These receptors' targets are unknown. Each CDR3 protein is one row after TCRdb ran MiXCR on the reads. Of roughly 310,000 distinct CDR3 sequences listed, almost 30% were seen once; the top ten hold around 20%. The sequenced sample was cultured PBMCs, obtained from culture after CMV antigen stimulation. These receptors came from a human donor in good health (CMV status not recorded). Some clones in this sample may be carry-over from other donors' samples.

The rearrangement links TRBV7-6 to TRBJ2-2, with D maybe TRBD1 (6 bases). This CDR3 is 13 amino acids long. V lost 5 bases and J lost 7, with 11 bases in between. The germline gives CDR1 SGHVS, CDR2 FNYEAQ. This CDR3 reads CASSLEQGGELFF. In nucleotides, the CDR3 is TGTGCCAGCAGCCTCGAACAGGGCGGGGAGCTGTTTTTT.

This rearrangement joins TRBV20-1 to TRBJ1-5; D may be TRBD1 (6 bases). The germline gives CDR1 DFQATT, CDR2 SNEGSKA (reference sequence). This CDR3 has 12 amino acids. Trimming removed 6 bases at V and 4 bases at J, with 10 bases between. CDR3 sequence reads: CSAEGENQPQHF. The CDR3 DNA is TGCAGTGCCGAGGGGGAAAATCAGCCCCAGCATTTT.

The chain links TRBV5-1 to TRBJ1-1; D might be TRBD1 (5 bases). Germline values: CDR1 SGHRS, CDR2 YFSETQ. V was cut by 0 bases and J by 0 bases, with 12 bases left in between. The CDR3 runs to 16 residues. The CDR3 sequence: CASSLVTGPMNTEAFF. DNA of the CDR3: TGCGCCAGCAGCTTGGTAACGGGGCCCATGAACACTGAAGCTTTCTTT.

DNA for the CDR3: TGTGCCTGGAGCCCGGGACAGACCTTCGGGGGCTACACCTTC. It encodes CAWSPGQTFGGYTF. The J gene is TRBJ1-2, the V gene TRBV30; 7 nucleotides match TRBD1. CDR1 is GTSNPN and CDR2 is SVGIG in the germline V gene (reference sequence). The CDR3 has 14 residues. Trimming took 3 bases from V and 8 from J; bases not matched to a gene: 12.

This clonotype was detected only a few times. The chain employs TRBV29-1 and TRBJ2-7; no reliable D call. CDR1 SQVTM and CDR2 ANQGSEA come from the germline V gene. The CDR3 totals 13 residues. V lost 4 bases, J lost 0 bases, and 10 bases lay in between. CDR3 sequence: CSVVTLSSYEQYF. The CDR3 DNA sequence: TGCAGCGTTGTCACCCTCTCCTCCTACGAGCAGTACTTC.

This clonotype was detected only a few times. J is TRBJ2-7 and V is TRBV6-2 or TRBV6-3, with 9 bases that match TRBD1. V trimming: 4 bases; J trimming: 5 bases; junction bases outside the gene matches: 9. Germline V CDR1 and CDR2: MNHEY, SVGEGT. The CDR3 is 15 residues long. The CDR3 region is CASSSWTGVPHEQYF. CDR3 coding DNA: TGTGCCAGCAGTTCCTGGACAGGGGTACCGCACGAGCAGTACTTC.

The CDR3 loop reads CASGRDSNQPQHF. The CDR3 DNA reads as TGTGCCAGCGGTCGTGACAGCAATCAGCCCCAGCATTTT. The genes are TRBV2 and TRBJ1-5; D gene unclear. The germline gives CDR1 SNHLY, CDR2 FYNNEI. The CDR3 spans 13 residues. Trimming cost V 8 bases and J 1 base, with 9 bases left between them.

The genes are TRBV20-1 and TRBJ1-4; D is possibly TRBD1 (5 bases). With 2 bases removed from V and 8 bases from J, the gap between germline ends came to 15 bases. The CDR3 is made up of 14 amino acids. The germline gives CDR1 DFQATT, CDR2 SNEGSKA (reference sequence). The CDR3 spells CSARNNRRSEKLFF. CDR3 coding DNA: TGCAGTGCTAGAAATAACAGGAGAAGCGAAAAACTGTTTTTT.

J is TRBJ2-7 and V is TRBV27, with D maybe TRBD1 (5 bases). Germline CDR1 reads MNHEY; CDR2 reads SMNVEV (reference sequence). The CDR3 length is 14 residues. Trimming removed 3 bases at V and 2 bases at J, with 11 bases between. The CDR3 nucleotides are TGTGCCAGCAGTTTGCGGACACCCCCCTACGAGCAGTACTTC. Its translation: CASSLRTPPYEQYF.

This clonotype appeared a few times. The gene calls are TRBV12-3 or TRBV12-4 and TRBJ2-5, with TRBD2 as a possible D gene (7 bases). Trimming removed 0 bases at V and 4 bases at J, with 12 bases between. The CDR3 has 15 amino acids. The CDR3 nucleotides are TGTGCCAGCAGTTTAGCGGGGGGGCTAAGAGAGACCCAGTACTTC. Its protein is CASSLAGGLRETQYF.

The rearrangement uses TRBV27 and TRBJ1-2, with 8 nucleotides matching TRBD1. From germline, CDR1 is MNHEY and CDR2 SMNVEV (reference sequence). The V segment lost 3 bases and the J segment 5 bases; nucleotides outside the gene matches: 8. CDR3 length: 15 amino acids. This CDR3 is CASSLRQGAWYGYTF. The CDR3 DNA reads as TGTGCCAGCAGTTTGAGGCAGGGGGCTTGGTATGGCTACACCTTC.

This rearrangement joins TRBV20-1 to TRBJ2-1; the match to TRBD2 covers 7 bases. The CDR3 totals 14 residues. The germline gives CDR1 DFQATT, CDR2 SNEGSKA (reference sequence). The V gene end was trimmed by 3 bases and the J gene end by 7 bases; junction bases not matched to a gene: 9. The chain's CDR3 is CSASPSGKRNEQFF. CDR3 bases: TGCAGTGCTAGCCCCAGCGGGAAAAGGAATGAGCAGTTCTTC.

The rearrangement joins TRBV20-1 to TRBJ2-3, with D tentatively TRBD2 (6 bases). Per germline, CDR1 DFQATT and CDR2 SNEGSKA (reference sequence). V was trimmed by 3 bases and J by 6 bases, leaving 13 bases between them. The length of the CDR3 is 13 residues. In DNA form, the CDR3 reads TGCAGTGCTAGCGGGAGCCCTCCCGATACGCAGTATTTT. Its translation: CSASGSPPDTQYF.

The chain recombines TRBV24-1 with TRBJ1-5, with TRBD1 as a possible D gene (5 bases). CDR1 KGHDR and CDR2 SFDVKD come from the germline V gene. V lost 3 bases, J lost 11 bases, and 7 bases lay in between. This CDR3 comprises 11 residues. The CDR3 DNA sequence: TGTGCCACCAGTGATGGAGGGGCCCAGCATTTT. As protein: CATSDGGAQHF.

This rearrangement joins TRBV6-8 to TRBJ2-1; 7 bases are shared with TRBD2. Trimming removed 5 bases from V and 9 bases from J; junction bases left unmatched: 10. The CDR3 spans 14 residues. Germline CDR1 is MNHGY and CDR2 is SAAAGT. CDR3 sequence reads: CASSGLLGGGEQFF. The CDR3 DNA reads TGTGCCAGCAGTGGACTACTAGGCGGGGGTGAGCAGTTCTTC.

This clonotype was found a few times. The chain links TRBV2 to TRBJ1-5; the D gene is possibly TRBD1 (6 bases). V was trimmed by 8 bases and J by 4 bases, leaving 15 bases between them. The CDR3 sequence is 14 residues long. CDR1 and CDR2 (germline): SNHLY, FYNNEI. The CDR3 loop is CASSRDIGNQPQHF. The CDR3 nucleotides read TGTGCCAGCTCCCGGGACATTGGGAATCAGCCCCAGCATTTT.

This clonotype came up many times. The CDR3 nucleotides read TGTGCCAGCAGCCAGCGGGAGAACACCGGGGAGCTGTTTTTT. Protein product: CASSQRENTGELFF. The chain is built from TRBV7-8 and TRBJ2-2; the match to TRBD2 covers 7 bases. Germline trimming cut 5 bases from V and 1 base from J; bases unmatched to any gene: 1. Germline V gene lookup returns CDR1 SGHVS and CDR2 FQNEAQ. The length of the CDR3 is 14 residues.

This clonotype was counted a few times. In DNA, the CDR3 is TGTGCCAGCAGCCAAGTGAGAGGAGTTTCGAACACCGGGGAGCTGTTTTTT. Amino acids: CASSQVRGVSNTGELFF. This chain links TRBV3-1 with TRBJ2-2; the D is unclear. Deletions cut 1 base from V and 0 bases from J, with 12 bases between. This CDR3 spans 17 amino acids. Germline CDR1 is LGHDT and CDR2 is YNNKEL (reference sequence).

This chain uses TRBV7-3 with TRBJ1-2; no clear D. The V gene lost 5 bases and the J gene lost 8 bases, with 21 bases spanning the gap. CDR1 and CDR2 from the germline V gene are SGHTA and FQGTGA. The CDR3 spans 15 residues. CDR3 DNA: TGTGCCAGCAGCCCTAAGGAGTCCTTCTTTCGAGGCTACACCTTC. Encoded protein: CASSPKESFFRGYTF.

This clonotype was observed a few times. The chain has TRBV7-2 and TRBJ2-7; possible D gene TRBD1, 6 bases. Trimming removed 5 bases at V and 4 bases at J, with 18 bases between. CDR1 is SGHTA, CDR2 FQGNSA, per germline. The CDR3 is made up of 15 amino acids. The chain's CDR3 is CASSPRTAREYEQYF. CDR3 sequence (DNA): TGTGCCAGCAGCCCTAGGACAGCCCGGGAATACGAGCAGTACTTC.

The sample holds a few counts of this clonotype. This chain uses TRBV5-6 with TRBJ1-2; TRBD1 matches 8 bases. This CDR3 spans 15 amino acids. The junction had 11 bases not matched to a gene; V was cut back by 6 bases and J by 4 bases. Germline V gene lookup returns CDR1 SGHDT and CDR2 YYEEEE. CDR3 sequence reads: CASILTTGASYGYTF. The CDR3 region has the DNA TGTGCCAGCATCCTCACGACAGGGGCTAGCTATGGCTACACCTTC.

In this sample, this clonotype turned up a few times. The CDR3 sequence: CASSDQGIPYEQYF. The CDR3 DNA is TGTGCCAGCAGCGACCAGGGGATTCCCTACGAGCAGTACTTC. The chain employs TRBV7-6 and TRBJ2-7; D is possibly TRBD1 (6 bases). The germline V gene has CDR1 SGHVS and CDR2 FNYEAQ. The CDR3 has 14 amino acids. V dropped 5 bases and J dropped 2 bases, with 13 bases sitting between them.

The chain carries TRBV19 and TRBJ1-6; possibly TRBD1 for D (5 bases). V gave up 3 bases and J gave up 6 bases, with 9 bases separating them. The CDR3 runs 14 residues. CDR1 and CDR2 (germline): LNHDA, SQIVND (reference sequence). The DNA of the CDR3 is TGTGCCAGTAGTATCCGGGGCCCTAATTCACCCCTCCACTTT. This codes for CASSIRGPNSPLHF.

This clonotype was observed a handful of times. CDR3 sequence: CSARPVSGQGNTGELFF. CDR3 in DNA: TGCAGTGCTAGACCCGTTTCGGGACAGGGCAACACCGGGGAGCTGTTTTTT. The V and J genes are TRBV20-1 and TRBJ2-2; 9 bases are shared with TRBD1. This CDR3 is 17 amino acids long. The V and J ends lost 2 bases and 2 bases, in that order; junction bases with no gene match: 9. Germline CDR1 and CDR2: DFQATT and SNEGSKA (reference sequence).

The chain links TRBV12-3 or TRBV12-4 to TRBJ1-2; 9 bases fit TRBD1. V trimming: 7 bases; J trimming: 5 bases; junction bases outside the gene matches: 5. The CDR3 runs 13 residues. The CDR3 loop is CASTLGQGYGYTF. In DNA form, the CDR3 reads TGTGCCAGCACTCTGGGACAGGGATATGGCTACACCTTC.

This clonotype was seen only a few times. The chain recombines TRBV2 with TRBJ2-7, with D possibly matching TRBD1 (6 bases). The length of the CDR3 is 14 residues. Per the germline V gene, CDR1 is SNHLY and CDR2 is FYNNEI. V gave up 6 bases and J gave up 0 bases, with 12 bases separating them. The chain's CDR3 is CASRARQDSYEQYF. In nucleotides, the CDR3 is TGTGCCAGCAGGGCTAGACAGGACTCCTACGAGCAGTACTTC.

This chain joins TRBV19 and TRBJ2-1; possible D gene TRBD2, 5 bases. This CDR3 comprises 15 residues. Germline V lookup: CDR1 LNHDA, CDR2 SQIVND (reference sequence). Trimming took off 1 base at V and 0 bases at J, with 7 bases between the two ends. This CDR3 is CASSIAGSSYNEQFF. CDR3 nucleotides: TGTGCCAGTAGTATAGCGGGGAGCTCCTACAATGAGCAGTTCTTC.

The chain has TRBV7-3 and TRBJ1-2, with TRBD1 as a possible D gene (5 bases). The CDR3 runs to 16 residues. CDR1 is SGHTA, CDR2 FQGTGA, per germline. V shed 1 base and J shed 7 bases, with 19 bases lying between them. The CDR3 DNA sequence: TGTGCCAGCAGCTTAATGGCCCGGCACAGGCTTAGTGGCTACACCTTC. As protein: CASSLMARHRLSGYTF.

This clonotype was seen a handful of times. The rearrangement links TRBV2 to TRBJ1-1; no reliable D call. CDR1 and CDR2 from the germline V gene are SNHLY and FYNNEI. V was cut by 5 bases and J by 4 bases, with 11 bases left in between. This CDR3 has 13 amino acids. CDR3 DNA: TGTGCCAGCAGTAGAGGACGTAGCACTGAAGCTTTCTTT. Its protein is CASSRGRSTEAFF.